These T cell receptor beta chains were read from a single sample in a study of blood T cell repertoires in COVID-19. Sequencing was performed with immunoSEQ multiplex PCR; in TCRdb, only in-frame clones are kept and a portion is missing. The repertoire has roughly 220,000 clones, about 80% of them found once; the top ten carry more than 2%. Sample: peripheral blood. The receptors originated from a woman in her sixties or seventies with acute or convalescent COVID-19. Both conserved end residues are part of each CDR3. D genes are given only for firm matches. Size values are once, few and many counts, or a class for expanded clones, and some rows have none.

- | TRBJ2-3 | TRBV15 | TRBD1 | CATSSEAGTGGDTQYF | TGTGCCACCAGCAGCGAAGCCGGGACAGGGGGAGATACGCAGTATTTT
- | TRBJ2-5 | TRBV3-1/TRBV3-2 | - | CASSQDWVRGETQYF | TGTGCCAGCAGCCAAGATTGGGTCCGAGGAGAGACCCAGTACTTC
few | TRBJ1-2 | TRBV6-5 | TRBD1 | CASTIDRDGYTF | TGTGCCAGTACGATCGACAGGGATGGCTACACCTTC
- | TRBJ1-4 | TRBV19 | TRBD1 | CASSNWDRDEKLFF | TGTGCCAGTAGTAACTGGGACAGGGACGAAAAACTGTTTTTT
- | TRBJ1-2 | TRBV5-8 | - | CASSLDIYGYTF | TGTGCCAGCAGCTTGGACATCTATGGCTACACCTTC
- | TRBJ1-4 | TRBV19 | - | CASSITGNEKLFF | TGTGCCAGTAGTATCACAGGGAATGAAAAACTGTTTTTT
- | TRBJ2-5 | TRBV14 | - | CASSPRTAKETQYF | TGTGCCAGCAGCCCCCGGACAGCAAAAGAGACCCAGTACTTC
- | TRBJ2-7 | TRBV6-5 | - | CASSYFRGNEQYF | TGTGCCAGCAGTTACTTTCGGGGGAACGAGCAGTACTTC
- | TRBJ1-2 | TRBV15 | TRBD1 | CATSTGQEGDYGYTF | TGTGCCACCAGCACGGGACAGGAAGGGGACTATGGCTACACCTTC
- | TRBJ2-7 | TRBV10-3 | TRBD1 | CAISDGTENYEQYF | TGTGCCATCAGTGATGGGACAGAGAACTACGAGCAGTACTTC
few | TRBJ1-1 | TRBV5-1 | - | CASSLTGSEAFF | TGCGCCAGCAGCTTGACAGGGAGTGAAGCTTTCTTT
- | TRBJ2-2 | TRBV11-2 | TRBD2 | CASSLASGAANTGELFF | TGTGCCAGCAGCTTAGCTAGCGGGGCAGCGAACACCGGGGAGCTGTTTTTT
- | TRBJ2-1 | TRBV30 | - | CAWSVRGQGYNEQFF | TGTGCCTGGAGTGTAAGGGGACAAGGTTACAATGAGCAGTTCTTC
- | TRBJ2-5 | TRBV4-1 | TRBD2 | CASSRGLAGGLLQETQYF | TGCGCCAGCAGCCGGGGACTAGCGGGGGGTCTTTTACAAGAGACCCAGTACTTC
- | TRBJ1-2 | TRBV20-1 | - | CSASLGEGYGYTF | TGCAGTGCTAGTTTGGGGGAGGGGTATGGCTACACCTTC
- | TRBJ2-7 | TRBV30 | - | CACTGSREQYF | TGTGCCTGTACTGGGTCGAGGGAGCAGTACTTC
- | TRBJ2-2 | TRBV30 | TRBD2 | CAWRPGLAGGRGTGELFF | TGTGCCTGGAGACCTGGACTAGCGGGGGGGCGAGGCACCGGGGAGCTGTTTTTT
- | TRBJ2-2 | TRBV11-2 | TRBD2 | CASSHSGLAGQTGELFF | TGTGCCAGCAGCCACTCGGGACTAGCGGGGCAGACCGGGGAGCTGTTTTTT
- | TRBJ2-3 | TRBV23-1 | TRBD1 | CASSHGTGGTDTQYF | TGCGCCAGCAGTCACGGGACAGGGGGCACAGATACGCAGTATTTT
- | TRBJ2-3 | TRBV7-2 | - | CASSLVGRFTDTQYF | TGTGCCAGCAGCTTAGTGGGGCGTTTCACAGATACGCAGTATTTT
once | TRBJ1-5 | TRBV27 | - | CASSFTGQPQHF | TGTGCCAGCAGTTTTACGGGACAGCCCCAGCATTTT
- | TRBJ1-1 | TRBV29-1 | TRBD1 | CSVRDRGNTEAFF | TGCAGCGTTAGAGACAGGGGGAACACTGAAGCTTTCTTT
once | TRBJ2-3 | TRBV2 | - | CASRLIDTQYF | TGTGCCAGCAGACTGATAGATACGCAGTATTTT
once | TRBJ1-3 | TRBV11-1 | - | CASSFRQLGADTIYF | TGTGCCAGCAGCTTCAGACAGTTGGGTGCGGACACCATATATTTT
- | TRBJ2-7 | TRBV6-5 | TRBD2 | CASSYGVAGNYEQYF | TGTGCCAGCAGTTACGGTGTAGCGGGGAACTACGAGCAGTACTTC
- | TRBJ2-1 | TRBV7-2 | - | CASSLGQGILYEQFF | TGTGCCAGCAGCTTGGGCCAGGGTATACTTTATGAGCAGTTCTTC
- | TRBJ1-1 | TRBV6-5 | - | CASSLQQNTEAFF | TGTGCCAGCAGTTTACAGCAGAACACTGAAGCTTTCTTT
- | TRBJ1-1 | TRBV5-1 | - | CASSSDREAFF | TGCGCCAGCAGCTCCGACAGGGAAGCTTTCTTT
- | TRBJ2-1 | TRBV28 | - | CASSSSTGPLALNEQFF | TGTGCCAGCAGTTCGTCCACAGGGCCACTCGCCCTCAATGAGCAGTTCTTC
- | TRBJ2-1 | TRBV6-2/TRBV6-3 | - | CASSYGAGLNEQFF | TGTGCCAGCAGTTACGGAGCAGGGCTTAATGAGCAGTTCTTC
- | TRBJ1-1 | TRBV6-1 | - | CASSERRSGLTEAFF | TGTGCCAGCAGTGAGAGGCGGTCAGGGCTCACTGAAGCTTTCTTT
- | TRBJ2-7 | TRBV7-8 | - | CASSSFGDSYEQYF | TGTGCCAGCAGCTCGTTCGGGGACTCCTACGAGCAGTACTTC
- | TRBJ1-6 | TRBV27 | TRBD1 | CASMTGQYNSPLHF | TGTGCCAGCATGACAGGGCAGTATAATTCACCCCTCCACTTT
many | TRBJ2-1 | TRBV6-1 | TRBD1 | CASSDRTGGNEQFF | TGTGCCAGCAGTGATCGGACAGGGGGCAATGAGCAGTTCTTC
- | TRBJ2-4 | TRBV2 | - | CASSEFRQGNIQYF | TGTGCCAGCAGTGAGTTTAGGCAGGGAAACATTCAGTACTTC
- | TRBJ2-7 | TRBV3-1/TRBV3-2 | TRBD2 | CASSPSGGAAYEQYF | TGTGCCAGCAGCCCTAGCGGGGGGGCCGCCTACGAGCAGTACTTC
- | TRBJ1-1 | TRBV5-1 | - | CASSFGYRENTEAFF | TGCGCCAGCAGCTTCGGATACAGGGAGAACACTGAAGCTTTCTTT
- | TRBJ1-1 | TRBV6-6 | - | CASSPYPNTEAFF | TGTGCCAGCAGTCCCTATCCGAACACTGAAGCTTTCTTT
once | TRBJ2-7 | TRBV18 | - | CASSPLPGPYEQYF | TGTGCCAGCTCACCACTGCCAGGGCCCTACGAGCAGTACTTC
once | TRBJ1-1 | TRBV11-1 | - | CASSLEARRVTEAFF | TGTGCCAGCAGCCTAGAGGCCCGGAGGGTCACTGAAGCTTTCTTT
few | TRBJ1-1 | TRBV13 | - | CATSNAQNTEAFF | TGTGCCACCTCTAATGCTCAAAACACTGAAGCTTTCTTT
once | TRBJ1-3 | TRBV5-6 | - | CASSLPSSGNTIYF | TGTGCCAGCAGCTTGCCCTCTTCTGGAAACACCATATATTTT
- | TRBJ1-3 | TRBV7-9 | TRBD1 | CASSLGQGGPGNTIYF | TGTGCCAGCAGCTTAGGACAGGGGGGCCCTGGAAACACCATATATTTT
- | TRBJ1-5 | TRBV7-2 | - | CASSLSGTRNQPQHF | TGTGCCAGCAGCTTGTCCGGGACACGTAATCAGCCCCAGCATTTT
- | TRBJ2-1 | TRBV14 | - | CASARRGITYNEQFF | TGTGCCAGCGCTCGGCGCGGAATAACCTACAATGAGCAGTTCTTC
- | TRBJ1-2 | TRBV7-8 | - | CASSLGGAYGYTF | TGTGCCAGCAGCTTAGGCGGGGCATATGGCTACACCTTC
- | TRBJ1-2 | TRBV5-5 | TRBD1 | CASSPGQGYSGYTF | TGTGCCAGCAGCCCAGGACAGGGGTACTCTGGCTACACCTTC
few | TRBJ1-2 | TRBV28 | - | CASRVRQGKNYGYTF | TGTGCCAGCAGGGTGAGGCAGGGGAAGAACTATGGCTACACCTTC
- | TRBJ2-3 | TRBV11-2 | TRBD2 | CAIGPPAGVQDTQYF | TGTGCCATTGGGCCCCCTGCGGGGGTACAAGATACGCAGTATTTT
- | TRBJ2-5 | TRBV14 | TRBD2 | CASSQDPLAGETQYF | TGTGCCAGCAGCCAAGATCCACTAGCGGGGGAGACCCAGTACTTC
- | TRBJ2-5 | TRBV5-6 | TRBD2 | CASSLASGGVETQYF | TGTGCCAGCAGCTTGGCAAGCGGGGGCGTGGAGACCCAGTACTTC
- | TRBJ2-3 | TRBV9 | - | CASSVTGIRTDTQYF | TGTGCCAGCAGCGTGACAGGAATCCGCACAGATACGCAGTATTTT